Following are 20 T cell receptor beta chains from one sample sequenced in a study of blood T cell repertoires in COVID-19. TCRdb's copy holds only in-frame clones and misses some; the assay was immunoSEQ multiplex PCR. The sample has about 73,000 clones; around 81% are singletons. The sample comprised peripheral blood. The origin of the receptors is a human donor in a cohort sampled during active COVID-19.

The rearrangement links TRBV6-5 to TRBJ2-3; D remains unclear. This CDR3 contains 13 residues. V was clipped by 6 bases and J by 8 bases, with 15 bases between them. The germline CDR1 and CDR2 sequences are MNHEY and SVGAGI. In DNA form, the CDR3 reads TGTGCCAGCAGAAGTAGGCTAGGCGGTACGCAGTATTTT. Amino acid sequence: CASRSRLGGTQYF.

This CDR3 is CASSLGRTPGEAFF. CDR3 in DNA: TGTGCCAGCAGCTTGGGGAGGACGCCGGGTGAAGCTTTCTTT. The V gene is TRBV5-4, the J gene TRBJ1-1; D gene unclear. V was pared by 0 bases and J by 7 bases, with 13 bases between. Germline CDR1 is SGHNT and CDR2 is YYREEE (reference sequence). The CDR3 is 14 amino acids.

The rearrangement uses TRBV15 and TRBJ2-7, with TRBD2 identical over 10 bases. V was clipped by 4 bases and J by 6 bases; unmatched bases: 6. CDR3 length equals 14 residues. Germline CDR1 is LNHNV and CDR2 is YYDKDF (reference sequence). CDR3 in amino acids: CATSKSGGAFEQYF. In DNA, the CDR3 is TGTGCCACCAGCAAGAGCGGGGGGGCCTTCGAGCAGTACTTC.

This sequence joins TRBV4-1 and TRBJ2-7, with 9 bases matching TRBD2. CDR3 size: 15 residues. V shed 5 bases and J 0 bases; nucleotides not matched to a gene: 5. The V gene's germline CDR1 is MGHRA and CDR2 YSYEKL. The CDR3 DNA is TGCGCCAGCAGCGAGAGCGGGGGGAGCTCCTACGAGCAGTACTTC. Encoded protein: CASSESGGSSYEQYF.

CDR3 in amino acids: CASSFLALYTDTQYF. Here the CDR3 DNA reads TGTGCCAGCAGTTTTCTAGCGTTATACACAGATACGCAGTATTTT. The rearrangement links TRBV27 to TRBJ2-3; a weak D match, TRBD2 (6 bases). Trimming stripped 3 bases from V and 2 bases from J, with 12 bases between. The V gene's germline CDR1 is MNHEY and CDR2 SMNVEV (reference sequence). The CDR3 runs to 15 residues.

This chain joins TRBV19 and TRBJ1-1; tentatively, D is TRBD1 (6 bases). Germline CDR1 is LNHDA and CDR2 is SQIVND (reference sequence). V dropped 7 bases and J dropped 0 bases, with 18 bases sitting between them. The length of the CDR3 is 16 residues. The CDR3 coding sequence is TGTGCCAGTACCGACAGCGGGGGCAGGGTGAACACTGAAGCTTTCTTT. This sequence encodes CASTDSGGRVNTEAFF.

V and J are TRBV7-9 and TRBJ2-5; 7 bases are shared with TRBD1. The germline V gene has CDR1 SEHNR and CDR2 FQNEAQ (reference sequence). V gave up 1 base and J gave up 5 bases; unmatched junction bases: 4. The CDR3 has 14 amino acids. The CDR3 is CASSLGQGTETQYF. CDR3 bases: TGTGCCAGCAGCTTAGGACAGGGTACGGAGACCCAGTACTTC.

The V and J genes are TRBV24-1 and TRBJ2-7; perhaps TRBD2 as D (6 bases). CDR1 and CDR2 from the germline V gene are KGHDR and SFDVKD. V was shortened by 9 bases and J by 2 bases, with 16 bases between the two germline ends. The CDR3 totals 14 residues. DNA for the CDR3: TGTGCCACCTGTACCGGGGGAAATCCCTACGAGCAGTACTTC. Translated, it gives CATCTGGNPYEQYF.

The CDR3 DNA follows: TGTGCCAGCAGCTTTCGCACACAGGGGGTAACCCGAAACACCATATATTTT. It specifies CASSFRTQGVTRNTIYF. The chain employs TRBV13 and TRBJ1-3, with 8 bases lining up with TRBD1. With V trimmed by 3 bases and J by 5 bases, 12 bases remained unmatched. The V gene's germline CDR1 is PRHDT and CDR2 FYEKMQ (reference sequence). This CDR3 is built from 17 residues.

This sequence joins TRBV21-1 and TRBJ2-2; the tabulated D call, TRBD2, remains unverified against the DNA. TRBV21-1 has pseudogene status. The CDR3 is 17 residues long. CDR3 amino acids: CASSKSGTSTNTGELFF. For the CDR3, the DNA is TGTGCCAGCAGCAAGAGCGGGACCTCTACGAACACCGGGGAGCTGTTTTTT.

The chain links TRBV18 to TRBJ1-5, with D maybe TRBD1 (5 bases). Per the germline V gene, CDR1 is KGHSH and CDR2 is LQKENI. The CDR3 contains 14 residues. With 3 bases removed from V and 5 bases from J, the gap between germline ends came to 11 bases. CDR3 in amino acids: CASSPLDTDQPQHF. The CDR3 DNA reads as TGTGCCAGCTCACCCTTGGACACGGATCAGCCCCAGCATTTT.

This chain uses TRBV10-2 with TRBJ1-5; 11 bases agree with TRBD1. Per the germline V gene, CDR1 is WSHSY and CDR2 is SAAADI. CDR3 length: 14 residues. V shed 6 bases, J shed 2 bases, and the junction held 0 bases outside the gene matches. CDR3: CASRGQGGNQPQHF. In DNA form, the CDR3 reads TGCGCCAGCAGGGGACAGGGGGGCAATCAGCCCCAGCATTTT.

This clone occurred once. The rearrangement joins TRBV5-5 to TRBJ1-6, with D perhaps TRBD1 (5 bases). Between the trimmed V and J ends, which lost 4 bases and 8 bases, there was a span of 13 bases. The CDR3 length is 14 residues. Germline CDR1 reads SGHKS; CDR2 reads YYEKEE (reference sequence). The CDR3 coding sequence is TGTGCCAGCAGCCCTAGACAGAATTATTCACCCCTCCACTTT. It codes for CASSPRQNYSPLHF.

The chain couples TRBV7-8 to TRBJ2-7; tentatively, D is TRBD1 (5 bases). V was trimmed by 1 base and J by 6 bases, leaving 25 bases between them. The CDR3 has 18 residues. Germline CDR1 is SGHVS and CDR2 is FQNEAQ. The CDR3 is CASSLVPVRQILPFEQYF. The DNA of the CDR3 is TGTGCCAGCAGCTTAGTTCCCGTGCGACAGATTCTTCCCTTCGAGCAGTACTTC.

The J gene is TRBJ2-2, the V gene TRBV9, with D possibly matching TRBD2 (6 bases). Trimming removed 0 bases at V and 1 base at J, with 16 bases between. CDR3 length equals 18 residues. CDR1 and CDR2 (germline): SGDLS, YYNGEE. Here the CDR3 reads CASSVERSGTQNTGELFF. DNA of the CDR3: TGTGCCAGCAGCGTAGAACGGTCGGGGACTCAGAACACCGGGGAGCTGTTTTTT.

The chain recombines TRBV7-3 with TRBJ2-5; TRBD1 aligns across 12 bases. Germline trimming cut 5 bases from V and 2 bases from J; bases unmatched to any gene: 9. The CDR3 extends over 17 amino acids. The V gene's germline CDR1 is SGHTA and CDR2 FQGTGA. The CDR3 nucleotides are TGTGCCAGCAGCCAGGGGACAGGGGGCCCCCTGCAAGAGACCCAGTACTTC. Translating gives CASSQGTGGPLQETQYF.

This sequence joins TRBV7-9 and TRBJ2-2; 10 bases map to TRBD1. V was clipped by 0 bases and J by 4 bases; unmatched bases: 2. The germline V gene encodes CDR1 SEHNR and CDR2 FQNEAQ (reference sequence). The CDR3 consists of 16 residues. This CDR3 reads CASSLAGTGATGELFF. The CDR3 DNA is TGTGCCAGCAGCTTAGCCGGGACAGGGGCCACCGGGGAGCTGTTTTTT.

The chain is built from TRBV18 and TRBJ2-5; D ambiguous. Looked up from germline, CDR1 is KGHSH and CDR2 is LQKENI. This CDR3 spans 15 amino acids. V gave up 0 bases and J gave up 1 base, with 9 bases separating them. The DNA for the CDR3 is TGTGCCAGCTCACCACCGGCAGCGAGCCAAGAGACCCAGTACTTC. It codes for CASSPPAASQETQYF.

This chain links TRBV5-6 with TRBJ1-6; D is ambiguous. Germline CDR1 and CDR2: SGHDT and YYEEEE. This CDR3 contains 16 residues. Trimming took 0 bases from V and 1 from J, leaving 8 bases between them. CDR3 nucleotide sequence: TGTGCCAGCAGCTTGGACTGGAGTTCCTATAATTCACCCCTCCACTTT. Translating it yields CASSLDWSSYNSPLHF.

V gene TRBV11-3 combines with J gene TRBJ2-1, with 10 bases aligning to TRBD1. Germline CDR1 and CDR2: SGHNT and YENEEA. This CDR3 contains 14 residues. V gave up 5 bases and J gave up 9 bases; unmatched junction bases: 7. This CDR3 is CASSPGQGEGEQFF. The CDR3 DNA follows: TGTGCCAGCAGCCCCGGACAGGGGGAGGGTGAGCAGTTCTTC. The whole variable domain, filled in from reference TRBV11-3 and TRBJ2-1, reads EAGVVQSPRYKIIEKKQPVAFWCNPISGHNTLYWYLQNLGQGPELLIRYENEEAVDDSQLPKDRFSAERLKGVDSTLKIQPAELGDSAVYLCASSPGQGEGEQFFGPGTRLTVL.